This TCR beta chain originates from a study of blood T cells in healthy people across ages. Study results and limitations: Naive T cell percentage and TCR beta diversity correlated strongly. A roughly linear age-dependent decrease characterized TCR beta diversity per million T cells.

The sample, about 9.2 milliliters of peripheral blood, was drawn from each donor. From germline, CDR1 is LGHNA and CDR2 YNFKEQ. This CDR3 has 14 amino acids. This clonotype was seen only a few times. Its antigen remains unidentified. Germline and junction disagree at one end, which may indicate a read error. Primed by a sample-barcoded 5' primer and a J-beta primer mix, a second PCR proceeded for about 6 to 11 cycles. TCRdb called the 5' RACE reads again in MiXCR, with one record for every CDR3 protein. The repertoire consists of about 970,000 distinct CDR3 sequences, with 51% occurring once and the leading ten covering 20% to 25%.

The sample was blood. This chain connects TRBV4-2 to TRBJ2-1; weak D call: TRBD1 (6 bases). The receptor comes from a woman aged 60-70 years in good health. This chain's CDR3 is CASSLRGSDNEQFF. Written as DNA, the CDR3 is TGTGCCAGCAGCCTCAGGGGCTCCGACAATGAGCAGTTCTTC.